A selection of T cell receptor beta chains follows, all from one sample in a study of blood T cells in healthy people across ages. TCRdb reanalysed the 5' RACE reads using MiXCR and keeps one entry per CDR3 protein. The table shows about 900,000 distinct CDR3 sequences, with under 50% occurring only once. The sequenced sample consisted of blood. These receptors originate from a man aged 25 to 40 in good health. CDR3s leave out the opening cysteine and the closing phenylalanine or tryptophan. Each record gives: V gene, J gene, D gene, CDR3 protein. A D gene is named only where the DNA matches it firmly.

V: TRBV5-1
J: TRBJ2-3
D: TRBD2
CDR3: ASCLGGSADTQY

V: TRBV5-1
J: TRBJ1-1
D: -
CDR3: ASSLPGHGNTEAF

V: TRBV2
J: TRBJ1-6
D: TRBD1
CDR3: ASSGGQGVYNSPLH

V: TRBV27
J: TRBJ2-1
D: -
CDR3: ASSLSAGVRNEQF

V: TRBV5-1
J: TRBJ1-6
D: TRBD1
CDR3: ASSLFGQDQNSPLH

V: TRBV20-1
J: TRBJ2-7
D: -
CDR3: SAEEAVYEQY

V: TRBV5-1
J: TRBJ2-1
D: TRBD2
CDR3: ASSVLAGGRNEQF

V: TRBV9
J: TRBJ2-5
D: TRBD2
CDR3: ASSGSGGETQY

V: TRBV5-5
J: TRBJ2-5
D: -
CDR3: ASSFGTYPETQY

V: TRBV9
J: TRBJ2-7
D: -
CDR3: ASSVAQHSYEQY

V: TRBV15
J: TRBJ2-1
D: -
CDR3: ATSRSRDGSYNEQF

V: TRBV3-1
J: TRBJ1-1
D: -
CDR3: ASSRLRGGSTEAF

V: TRBV3-1
J: TRBJ1-5
D: -
CDR3: ASSHEGQPQH

V: TRBV7-2
J: TRBJ2-3
D: TRBD1
CDR3: ASSTGQGVADTQY

V: TRBV28
J: TRBJ2-2
D: -
CDR3: ASRIMGELF

V: TRBV7-9
J: TRBJ2-3
D: -
CDR3: ASSLAPPGGRDTQY

V: TRBV7-2
J: TRBJ2-5
D: -
CDR3: ASSFKETQY

V: TRBV2
J: TRBJ2-5
D: TRBD2
CDR3: ASSGVAGKRSVSSYNEQY

V: TRBV21-1
J: TRBJ2-3
D: -
CDR3: ALGVSSTDTQY

V: TRBV6-2/TRBV6-3
J: TRBJ2-3
D: -
CDR3: ASSLQVTTDTQY

V: TRBV5-1
J: -
D: TRBD1
CDR3: ASSWGPLGTGEQY

V: TRBV4-1
J: TRBJ1-2
D: -
CDR3: ASSQPDANYGYT

V: TRBV4-2
J: TRBJ1-1
D: -
CDR3: ASSHPTENTEAF

V: TRBV28
J: TRBJ2-7
D: -
CDR3: ASSSGPWYEQY

V: TRBV5-1
J: TRBJ2-7
D: -
CDR3: ASSFLPRGVMTYEQY

V: TRBV6-5
J: TRBJ2-7
D: -
CDR3: ASSCSHQGGSYEQY

V: TRBV5-1
J: TRBJ2-6
D: -
CDR3: ASIDSSGANVLT

V: TRBV3-1
J: TRBJ2-3
D: TRBD2
CDR3: ASSLTIPTSGGHTDTQY

V: TRBV12-3/TRBV12-4
J: TRBJ2-5
D: TRBD1
CDR3: ASRLGQGKGNEQY

V: TRBV20-1
J: TRBJ2-1
D: TRBD2
CDR3: SARDPRAGGPSEQF

V: TRBV7-2
J: -
D: -
CDR3: ASSCVSEYEQY

V: TRBV6-2/TRBV6-3
J: TRBJ1-1
D: -
CDR3: AALRGVDTEAF

V: TRBV7-9
J: TRBJ1-5
D: TRBD1
CDR3: ASSWGQGRSNQPQH

V: TRBV6-5
J: TRBJ1-1
D: -
CDR3: ASSTRQMNTEAF

V: TRBV27
J: TRBJ2-7
D: -
CDR3: ASSLGGPSLRYEQY

V: TRBV10-3
J: TRBJ2-4
D: -
CDR3: AISEEQGGFGKNIQY

V: TRBV20-1
J: TRBJ1-2
D: TRBD1
CDR3: SARVGGGQGVSYGYT

V: TRBV30
J: TRBJ2-7
D: -
CDR3: AWSVSGIAFYEQY

V: TRBV5-1
J: TRBJ2-3
D: -
CDR3: ASSLAVGGSTDTQY

V: TRBV6-1
J: -
D: -
CDR3: ASRNRDSGHEQY